One sample yielded the 21 T cell receptor beta chains listed below, sequenced in a study of response to subunit inactivated influenza vaccine. TCRdb re-called the RT-PCR reads with MiXCR, one entry per CDR3 protein. This table holds some 500,000 distinct CDR3 sequences, over 10% found once. The sequences come from PBMCs from blood, collected roughly 47 days after vaccination. The receptors come from a man aged 50 to 60 who received an inactivated influenza vaccine.

This chain connects TRBV25-1 to TRBJ2-7; 8 nucleotides agree with TRBD1. CDR1 MGHDK and CDR2 SYGVNS come from the germline V gene. The ends lost 5 bases at V and 6 bases at J; junction bases unmatched: 6. The CDR3 has 13 amino acids. The CDR3 nucleotides are TGTGCCAGCAGTAGCAGGGGGCTAAGCGAGCAGTACTTC. This codes for CASSSRGLSEQYF.

This clonotype was observed many times. The chain has TRBV15 and TRBJ2-5, with 7 bases aligning to TRBD1. The V gene end was trimmed by 0 bases and the J gene end by 7 bases; junction bases not matched to a gene: 17. The CDR3 length is 18 residues. Per the germline V gene, CDR1 is LNHNV and CDR2 is YYDKDF (reference sequence). The CDR3 DNA sequence: TGTGCCACCAGCAGAGAGATGTTAGGAAGGACAGGTGGGGGGACCCAGTACTTC. Its protein product is CATSREMLGRTGGGTQYF.

This clonotype has a count of ten or more. The chain has TRBV15 and TRBJ2-3; D is possibly TRBD2 (5 bases). Germline V lookup: CDR1 LNHNV, CDR2 YYDKDF (reference sequence). The CDR3 contains 15 residues. Trimming left V 9 bases short and J 2 bases short, with 18 bases between. DNA of the CDR3: TGTGCCACTTCGGGAACCCGGCAAAACACAGATACGCAGTATTTT. Its protein product is CATSGTRQNTDTQYF.

The V gene is TRBV18, the J gene TRBJ1-1; the D gene is possibly TRBD1 (5 bases). The CDR3 runs 13 residues. The V gene's germline CDR1 is KGHSH and CDR2 LQKENI. Trimming left V 2 bases short and J 8 bases short, with 12 bases between. The CDR3 sequence is CASSPKGLREAFF. The CDR3 DNA reads TGTGCCAGCTCACCAAAGGGACTCAGGGAAGCTTTCTTT. The entire variable domain, with the rest obtained from reference TRBV18 and TRBJ1-1, is as follows: NAGVMQNPRHLVRRRGQEARLRCSPMKGHSHVYWYRQLPEEGLKFMVYLQKENIIDESGMPKERFSAEFPKEGPSILRIQQVVRGDSAAYFCASSPKGLREAFFGQGTRLTVV.

The gene calls are TRBV12-3 or TRBV12-4 and TRBJ1-2, with TRBD1 identical over 9 bases. The CDR3 has 15 amino acids. J lost 7 bases, V lost 3 bases, and 9 bases had no gene match. CDR3 nucleotide sequence: TGTGCCAGCAGTTTGGGACAGGGCTTTCTCTCTGGCTACACCTTC. The encoded protein is CASSLGQGFLSGYTF.

This clonotype was recorded a few times. J is TRBJ2-5 and V is TRBV5-1, with D possibly called TRBD1 or TRBD2 (5 bases each). The germline V and J ends were trimmed by 7 bases and 5 bases, with 9 bases remaining between them. Germline CDR1 is SGHRS and CDR2 is YFSETQ. The CDR3 is 11 residues long. CDR3 residues: CASGTVETQYF. CDR3 DNA: TGCGCCAGCGGGACCGTGGAGACCCAGTACTTC.

This clonotype appeared a few times. Here the CDR3 reads CASRQTGESSPLHF. The CDR3 nucleotides are TGTGCCAGCAGGCAGACAGGGGAGAGTTCACCCCTCCACTTT. The chain couples TRBV25-1 to TRBJ1-6, with 8 bases that match TRBD1. Germline assignment: CDR1 MGHDK and CDR2 SYGVNS. The CDR3 is 14 residues long. With V trimmed by 6 bases and J by 9 bases, 7 bases remained unmatched.

V and J are TRBV12-3 or TRBV12-4 and TRBJ1-6; D remains ambiguous. The CDR3 runs 12 residues. Trimming took 1 base from V and 6 from J, leaving 1 base between them. The CDR3 protein is CASSLVNSPLHF. The CDR3 DNA sequence: TGTGCCAGCAGTTTAGTTAATTCACCCCTCCACTTT.

V usage is TRBV20-1 and J usage is TRBJ2-5; TRBD1 might be the D (5 bases). This CDR3 has 14 amino acids. The ends were cut back, 4 bases at V and 2 bases at J, with 14 bases in the middle. Germline V gene sequence: CDR1 DFQATT, CDR2 SNEGSKA (reference sequence). CDR3 nucleotide sequence: TGCAGTGCTATTCCCAGGGATCGTCAAGAGACCCAGTACTTC. It codes for CSAIPRDRQETQYF.

The chain links TRBV12-3 or TRBV12-4 to TRBJ1-1; 7 bases agree with TRBD1. The CDR3 length is 15 residues. V trimming: 6 bases; J trimming: 1 base; junction bases outside the gene matches: 8. CDR3 bases: TGTGCCAGCAGCCAAACCCGGGACAGGAACACTGAAGCTTTCTTT. The encoded protein is CASSQTRDRNTEAFF.

This clonotype was seen a handful of times. This chain uses TRBV20-1 with TRBJ2-1; maybe TRBD2 (6 bases). Germline V gene data show CDR1 as DFQATT and CDR2 as SNEGSKA (reference sequence). The CDR3 has 15 residues. V dropped 0 bases and J dropped 5 bases, with 14 bases sitting between them. CDR3: CSARDRGWGDNEQFF. Written as DNA, the CDR3 is TGCAGTGCTAGAGACCGCGGGTGGGGGGACAATGAGCAGTTCTTC.

The J gene is TRBJ2-2, the V gene TRBV10-3; perhaps D is TRBD1 or TRBD2 (5 bases each). The germline V gene has CDR1 ENHRY and CDR2 SYGVKD. The CDR3 is 12 amino acids. Trimming left V 8 bases short and J 6 bases short, with 10 bases between. CDR3 sequence: CAIGTPPGELFF. CDR3 bases: TGTGCCATCGGGACCCCTCCCGGGGAGCTGTTTTTT.

V is TRBV20-1 and J is TRBJ2-7; perhaps TRBD2 as D (6 bases). Trimming stripped 6 bases from V and 5 bases from J, with 17 bases between. The CDR3 runs 13 residues. Germline V gene lookup returns CDR1 DFQATT and CDR2 SNEGSKA (reference sequence). DNA of the CDR3: TGCAGTGCCCGCGGCGGGGTCTCTCACGAGCAGTACTTC. Translating it yields CSARGGVSHEQYF.

Many counts were recorded for this clonotype. This rearrangement joins TRBV28 to TRBJ2-7; 11 bases match TRBD1. This CDR3 spans 15 amino acids. CDR1 is MDHEN, CDR2 SYDVKM, per germline. V dropped 6 bases and J dropped 5; count of bases not matched to a gene: 9. CDR3 nucleotide sequence: TGTGCCAGCAGCCCCAACCGGGACAGGGGGAACGAGCAGTACTTC. Its protein product is CASSPNRDRGNEQYF.

In this sample, this clonotype turned up a few times. This chain links TRBV6-1 with TRBJ2-7; unclear D gene. The germline V and J ends were trimmed by 0 bases and 1 base, with 13 bases remaining between them. Germline V lookup: CDR1 MNHNS, CDR2 SASEGT. The CDR3 sequence is 16 residues long. For the CDR3, the DNA is TGTGCCAGCAGTGAAGCGGCGAGGCCCCTGTCCTACGAGCAGTACTTC. Its translation: CASSEAARPLSYEQYF.

The rearrangement links TRBV3-1 to TRBJ1-5, with unresolved D. The length of the CDR3 is 12 residues. In germline, CDR1 is LGHDT, CDR2 YNNKEL (reference sequence). The V gene lost 0 bases and the J gene lost 6 bases, with 3 bases spanning the gap. The CDR3 region is CASSQDRQPQHF. CDR3 coding DNA: TGTGCCAGCAGCCAAGATCGTCAGCCCCAGCATTTT. The full variable domain, completed using reference TRBV3-1 and TRBJ1-5, is DTAVSQTPKYLVTQMGNDKSIKCEQNLGHDTMYWYKQDSKKFLKIMFSYNNKELIINETVPNRFSPKSPDKAHLNLHINSLELGDSAVYFCASSQDRQPQHFGDGTRLSIL.

This clonotype was picked up many times. This chain links TRBV29-1 with TRBJ2-3; 12 positions agree with TRBD2. The CDR3 sequence is 17 residues long. Per germline, CDR1 SQVTM and CDR2 ANQGSEA. V shed 2 bases, J shed 5 bases, and the junction held 11 bases outside the gene matches. CDR3 DNA sequence: TGCAGCGTTGAACCCCGTCTAGCGGGAGGGCCGATAGATACGCAGTATTTT. Its protein product is CSVEPRLAGGPIDTQYF.

This clonotype was counted a few times. V is TRBV5-6 and J is TRBJ1-2; D is perhaps TRBD1 (5 bases). V was pared by 4 bases and J by 2 bases, with 9 bases between. Germline CDR1 is SGHDT and CDR2 is YYEEEE. CDR3 length: 13 amino acids. In nucleotides, the CDR3 is TGTGCCAGCAGCAGGGGATCGAACTATGGCTACACCTTC. This sequence encodes CASSRGSNYGYTF.

This chain connects TRBV4-1 to TRBJ2-5, with TRBD1 matching 9 bases. J gave up 4 bases and V 4 bases, and 7 bases lay outside the gene matches. The CDR3 length is 15 residues. CDR1 is MGHRA and CDR2 is YSYEKL in the germline V gene. CDR3 sequence: CASSRPGQGGETQYF. The CDR3 DNA reads TGCGCCAGCAGCCGACCGGGACAGGGCGGAGAGACCCAGTACTTC.

This clonotype was detected only a few times. CDR3 protein: CASSGQGALYNEQFF. CDR3 sequence (DNA): TGTGCCAGCAGTGGACAGGGGGCACTCTACAATGAGCAGTTCTTC. The rearrangement joins TRBV12-3 or TRBV12-4 to TRBJ2-1; 11 bases line up with TRBD1. With 5 bases clipped from V and 3 bases from J, the junction kept 3 bases outside the gene matches. The CDR3 is made up of 15 amino acids.

The V gene is TRBV9, the J gene TRBJ1-1; 7 bases agree with TRBD1. This CDR3 region has 16 residues. The V gene's germline CDR1 is SGDLS and CDR2 YYNGEE. Trimming took 4 bases from V and 0 from J; bases not matched to a gene: 9. The CDR3, as DNA: TGTGCCAGCAGCAGGAACGTCGACAGGGTGAACACTGAAGCTTTCTTT. Its protein is CASSRNVDRVNTEAFF.